This T cell receptor (beta chain) was sequenced for a study of T cell responses to AZD1222 COVID-19 vaccine. Libraries were prepared by immunoSEQ multiplex PCR; TCRdb keeps only in-frame clonotypes and omits some of them. The table has around 100,000 clones, approximately 90% seen once. Comment on this clone: Antigen unknown.

V lost 3 bases, J lost 8 bases, and 12 bases stayed unmatched. The V gene's germline CDR1 is LGHDT and CDR2 YNNKEL (reference sequence). The CDR3 spans 15 residues. Study-wide findings and caveats: Per reports, nearly half of all spike-specific TCRs target regions that are unmutated in variants.

The sample was peripheral blood, taken on day 0 of AZD1222 vaccination. The rearrangement joins TRBV3-1 (or the pseudogene TRBV3-2) to TRBJ1-2; TRBD1 agrees at 7 bases. The TCR sequence derives from an adult in good health. The CDR3 sequence: CASSQITGVVGGYTF. CDR3 DNA: TGTGCCAGCAGCCAGATAACAGGGGTGGTGGGCGGCTACACCTTC.